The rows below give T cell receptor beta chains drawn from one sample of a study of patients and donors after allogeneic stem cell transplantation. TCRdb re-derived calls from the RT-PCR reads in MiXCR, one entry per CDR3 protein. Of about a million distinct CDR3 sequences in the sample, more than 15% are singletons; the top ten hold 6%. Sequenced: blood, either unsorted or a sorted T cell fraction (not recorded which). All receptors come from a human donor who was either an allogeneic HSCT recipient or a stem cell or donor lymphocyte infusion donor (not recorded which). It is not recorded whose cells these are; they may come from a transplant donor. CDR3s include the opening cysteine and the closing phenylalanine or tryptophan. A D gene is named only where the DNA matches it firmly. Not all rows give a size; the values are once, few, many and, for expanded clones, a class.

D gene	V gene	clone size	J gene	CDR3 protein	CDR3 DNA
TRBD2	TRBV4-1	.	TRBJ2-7	CASSETSGTYEQYF	TGCGCCAGCAGCGAGACTAGCGGAACCTACGAGCAGTACTTC
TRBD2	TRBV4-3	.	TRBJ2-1	CASSQDIQRGYNEQFF	TGCGCCAGCAGCCAAGATATCCAGCGGGGCTACAATGAGCAGTTCTTC
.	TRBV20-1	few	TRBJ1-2	CSARDVNYGYTF	TGCAGTGCTAGAGACGTTAACTATGGCTACACCTTC
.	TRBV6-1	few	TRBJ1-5	CASSAPLARVGSGNQPQHF	TGTGCCAGCAGCGCACCACTGGCCAGGGTGGGATCCGGCAATCAGCCCCAGCATTTT
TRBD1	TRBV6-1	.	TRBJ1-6	CASSRRTGESSYNSPLHF	TGTGCCAGCAGCCGAAGGACAGGCGAGAGCTCCTATAATTCACCCCTCCACTTT
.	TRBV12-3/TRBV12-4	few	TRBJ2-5	CASSPPEGLETQYF	TGTGCCAGCAGTCCACCGGAGGGCCTCGAGACCCAGTACTTC
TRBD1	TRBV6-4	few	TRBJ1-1	CASPGGQVIPGTNTEAFF	TGTGCCAGCCCCGGGGGACAGGTGATACCTGGGACGAACACTGAAGCTTTCTTT
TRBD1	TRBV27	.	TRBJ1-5	CASTLRTGGPQHF	TGTGCCAGCACCCTTAGGACAGGGGGTCCCCAGCATTTT
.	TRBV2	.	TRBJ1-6	CASSPPGVNSPLHF	TGTGCCAGCAGTCCCCCGGGGGTCAATTCACCCCTCCACTTT
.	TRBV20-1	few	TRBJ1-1	CSARVGQLNTEAFF	TGCAGTGCTAGAGTGGGGCAACTAAACACTGAAGCTTTCTTT
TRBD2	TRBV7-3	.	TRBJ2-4	CASSLYPSGGKAKNIQYF	TGTGCCAGCAGCTTATATCCTAGCGGGGGGAAAGCCAAAAACATTCAGTACTTC
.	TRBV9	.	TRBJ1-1	CASSVAGRMPPPRMNTEAFF	TGTGCCAGCAGCGTAGCGGGACGGATGCCCCCCCCGCGCATGAACACTGAAGCTTTCTTT
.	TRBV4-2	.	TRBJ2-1	CASSRYTLGGEQFF	TGTGCCAGCAGCCGGTACACTCTGGGGGGTGAGCAGTTCTTC
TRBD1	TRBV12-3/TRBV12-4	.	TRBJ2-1	CASSRGQGVGNEQFF	TGTGCCAGCAGCCGGGGACAGGGGGTCGGGAATGAGCAGTTCTTC
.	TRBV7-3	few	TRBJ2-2	CASSRNRPGVAGELFF	TGTGCCAGCAGCCGTAACCGTCCAGGGGTTGCCGGGGAGCTGTTTTTT
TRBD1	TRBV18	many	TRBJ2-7	CASSQGDPSYEQYF	TGTGCCAGCTCCCAGGGGGACCCGTCCTACGAGCAGTACTTC
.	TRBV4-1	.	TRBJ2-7	CASSQVSRASFYEQYF	TGCGCCAGCAGCCAAGTTTCCAGGGCTTCTTTCTACGAGCAGTACTTC
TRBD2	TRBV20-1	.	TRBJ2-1	CSARSARTSLNEQFF	TGCAGTGCTAGATCGGCGCGGACTAGCCTGAATGAGCAGTTCTTC
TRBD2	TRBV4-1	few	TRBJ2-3	CASSQDPSGPVNTQYF	TGCGCCAGCAGCCAAGACCCTAGCGGGCCAGTAAATACGCAGTATTTT
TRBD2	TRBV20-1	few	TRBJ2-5	CSARDLREEETQYF	TGCAGTGCTAGAGATTTGCGGGAGGAAGAGACCCAGTACTTC
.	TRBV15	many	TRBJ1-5	CATSRDLGQRQPQHF	TGTGCCACCAGCAGAGACCTGGGGCAACGACAGCCCCAGCATTTT
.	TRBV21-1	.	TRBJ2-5	CASSKRGPSQETQYF	TGTGCCAGCAGCAAAAGAGGGCCTTCCCAAGAGACCCAGTACTTC
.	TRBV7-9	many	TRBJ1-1	CASSSMTTSVWDTEAFF	TGTGCCAGCAGCTCCATGACAACATCTGTGTGGGACACTGAAGCTTTCTTT
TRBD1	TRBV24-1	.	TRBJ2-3	CATSDTKTGQRDTQYF	TGTGCCACCAGTGATACGAAGACAGGGCAGAGGGATACGCAGTATTTT
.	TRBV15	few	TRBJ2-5	CATSRNRVETQYF	TGTGCCACCAGCAGAAACAGGGTTGAGACCCAGTACTTC
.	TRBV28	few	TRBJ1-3	CASSPSGSGNTIYF	TGTGCCAGCAGTCCAAGCGGCTCTGGAAACACCATATATTTT
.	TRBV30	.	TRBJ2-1	CAWSRSEQFF	TGTGCCTGGAGTAGGAGTGAGCAGTTCTTC
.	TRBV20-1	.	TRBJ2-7	CSARLPSYEQYF	TGCAGTGCCCGGCTCCCCTCCTACGAGCAGTACTTC
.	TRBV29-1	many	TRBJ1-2	CSVEGGWYGYTF	TGCAGCGTTGAAGGGGGCTGGTATGGCTACACCTTC
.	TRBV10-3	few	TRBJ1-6	CAISELDSNSPLHF	TGTGCCATCAGTGAACTGGACAGTAATTCACCCCTCCACTTT
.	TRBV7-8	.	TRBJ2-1	CASSLSTTRSYNEQFF	TGTGCCAGCAGCCTCTCAACGACAAGATCCTACAATGAGCAGTTCTTC
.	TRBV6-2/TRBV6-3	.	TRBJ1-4	CASTPRAGANEKLFF	TGTGCCAGCACCCCCAGGGCCGGAGCTAATGAAAAACTGTTTTTT
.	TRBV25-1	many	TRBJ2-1	CASSAVGYNEQFF	TGTGCCAGCAGTGCGGTGGGCTACAATGAGCAGTTCTTC
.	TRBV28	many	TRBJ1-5	CASTKRRWGPSNQPQHF	TGTGCCAGCACTAAAAGACGGTGGGGGCCGAGCAATCAGCCCCAGCATTTT
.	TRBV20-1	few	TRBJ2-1	CSAPHLLYRDEQFF	TGCAGTGCTCCCCACCTCTTGTATAGGGATGAGCAGTTCTTC
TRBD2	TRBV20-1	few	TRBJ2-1	CSARDGIGTSGRIGNEQFF	TGCAGTGCTAGAGATGGTATAGGGACTAGCGGGAGGATCGGCAATGAGCAGTTCTTC
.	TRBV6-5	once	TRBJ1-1	CASSYSIGVKTEAFF	TGTGCCAGCAGTTACTCGATTGGGGTAAAGACTGAAGCTTTCTTT
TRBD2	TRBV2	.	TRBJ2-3	CARKASGSSADTQYF	TGTGCCAGAAAAGCTAGCGGGAGTTCTGCAGATACGCAGTATTTT
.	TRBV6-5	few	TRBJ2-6	CASSYSGGKLNVLTF	TGTGCCAGCAGTTACTCAGGCGGGAAACTCAACGTCCTGACTTTC
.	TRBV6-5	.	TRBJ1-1	CASSSPGRGRGTEAFF	TGTGCCAGCAGTTCACCGGGCCGAGGACGGGGCACTGAAGCTTTCTTT
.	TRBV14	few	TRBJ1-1	CASSQRGAFF	TGTGCCAGCAGCCAGAGAGGGGCTTTCTTT
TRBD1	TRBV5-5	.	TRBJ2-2	CASSLFGTGGAGTGELFF	TGTGCCAGCAGCTTGTTCGGGACAGGGGGCGCAGGCACCGGGGAGCTGTTTTTT
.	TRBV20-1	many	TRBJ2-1	CSARAGTSYNEQFF	TGCAGTGCTAGAGCGGGGACCTCCTACAATGAGCAGTTCTTC
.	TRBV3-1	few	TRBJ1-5	CASSQGRRSQPQHF	TGTGCCAGCAGCCAAGGGCGGCGTTCACAGCCCCAGCATTTT
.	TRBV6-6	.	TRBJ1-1	CASSLTWNTEAFF	TGTGCCAGCAGTTTAACTTGGAACACTGAAGCTTTCTTT
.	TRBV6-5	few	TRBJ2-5	CASSSALTGPQETQYF	TGTGCCAGCAGTTCCGCCCTGACAGGCCCCCAAGAGACCCAGTACTTC
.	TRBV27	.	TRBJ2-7	CASSLHSSSEQYF	TGTGCCAGCAGTTTACACAGCTCCTCAGAGCAGTACTTC
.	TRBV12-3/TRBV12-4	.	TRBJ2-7	CASSGTPVSYEQYF	TGTGCCAGCAGCGGGACACCAGTTTCCTACGAGCAGTACTTC